This entry lists 22 T cell receptor beta chains sequenced from one sample in a study of OX40 agonist ivuxolimab in advanced cancers. This table comes from immunoSEQ multiplex PCR, and its TCRdb copy is limited to in-frame clones, with some not included. Among roughly 77,000 clones listed, approximately 81% were seen once. Material: CD4+ or CD8+ T cells sorted from blood, obtained in a trial of the OX40 agonist ivuxolimab. These receptors came from an adult with an advanced solid tumor such as melanoma, head and neck, liver or kidney cancer.

The chain uses TRBV25-1 and TRBJ2-1; D remains unclear. V was trimmed by 3 bases and J by 5 bases, leaving 8 bases between them. From germline, CDR1 is MGHDK and CDR2 SYGVNS. This CDR3 spans 13 amino acids. The CDR3 DNA sequence: TGTGCCAGCAGTGAGGGGAATAACAATGAGCAGTTCTTC. This translates into CASSEGNNNEQFF. Based on the CDR3 plus reference TRBV25-1 and TRBJ2-1, the full variable domain is EADIYQTPRYLVIGTGKKITLECSQTMGHDKMYWYQQDPGMELHLIHYSYGVNSTEKGDLSSESTVSRIRTEHFPLTLESARPSHTSQYLCASSEGNNNEQFFGPGTRLTVL.

The gene calls are TRBV5-8 and TRBJ1-5, with a weak D call TRBD1 (5 bases). V lost 1 base to trimming and J lost 0 bases, with 14 bases between them. The germline V gene has CDR1 SGHTS and CDR2 YDEGEE. The CDR3 is 17 amino acids. Here the CDR3 reads CASSLFPGGDSNQPQHF. CDR3 DNA: TGTGCCAGCAGCTTGTTTCCAGGAGGGGATAGCAATCAGCCCCAGCATTTT.

The rearrangement joins TRBV5-4 to TRBJ1-1, with D unclear. With 3 bases removed from V and 1 base from J, the gap between germline ends came to 10 bases. Germline V CDR1 and CDR2: SGHNT, YYREEE (reference sequence). The CDR3 loop spans 14 amino acids. The CDR3 reads CASSYRLGNTEAFF. The CDR3 region has the DNA TGTGCCAGCAGCTACCGGCTGGGGAACACTGAAGCTTTCTTT.

The chain links TRBV7-9 to TRBJ2-1; D tentatively fits TRBD1 or TRBD2 (5 bases each). The CDR3 loop spans 14 amino acids. In germline, CDR1 is SEHNR, CDR2 FQNEAQ (reference sequence). Trimming removed 7 bases from V and 4 bases from J, with 14 bases in between. CDR3 bases: TGTGCCAGCAAGAGGAGAGGGGTATACAATGAGCAGTTCTTC. Translated: CASKRRGVYNEQFF. Full variable domain (rest looked up from reference TRBV7-9 and TRBJ2-1): DTGVSQNPRHKITKRGQNVTFRCDPISEHNRLYWYRQTLGQGPEFLTYFQNEAQLEKSRLLSDRFSAERPKGSFSTLEIQRTEQGDSAMYLCASKRRGVYNEQFFGPGTRLTVL.

The chain recombines TRBV4-2 with TRBJ2-5; 16 bases agree with TRBD2. The CDR3 length is 18 residues. V was pared by 1 base and J by 2 bases, with 4 bases of the junction left unmatched. From germline, CDR1 is LGHNA and CDR2 YNFKEQ. For the CDR3, the DNA is TGTGCCAGCAGCCAAGGGGGACTAGCGGGAGGGAGTCAAGAGACCCAGTACTTC. Protein sequence: CASSQGGLAGGSQETQYF.

The chain uses TRBV5-8 and TRBJ2-2; 10 positions agree with TRBD1. The CDR3 extends over 16 amino acids. The V gene end was trimmed by 2 bases and the J gene end by 4 bases; junction bases not matched to a gene: 5. The V gene's germline CDR1 is SGHTS and CDR2 YDEGEE. CDR3 in amino acids: CASSLYRDRGTGELFF. The CDR3 DNA sequence: TGTGCCAGCAGCTTATACCGGGACAGGGGCACCGGGGAGCTGTTTTTT. The whole variable domain, remainder taken from reference TRBV5-8 and TRBJ2-2, is EAGVTQSPTHLIKTRGQQATLRCSPISGHTSVYWYQQALGLGLQFLLWYDEGEERNRGNFPPRFSGRQFPNYSSELNVNALELEDSALYLCASSLYRDRGTGELFFGEGSRLTVL.

V is TRBV6-1 and J is TRBJ2-2, with D possibly being TRBD1 (5 bases). This CDR3 has 14 residues. Trimming took 10 bases from V and 2 from J, leaving 14 bases between them. Germline V CDR1 and CDR2: MNHNS, SASEGT. The CDR3 DNA is TGTGCCACGAACAGGTTGACAAACACCGGGGAGCTGTTTTTT. Translating gives CATNRLTNTGELFF.

Remarks on this clone: One junction end does not reproduce the germline sequence, and a read error may be involved. The chain combines TRBV6-4 with TRBJ1-2, with 7 bases that match TRBD1. Germline V CDR1 and CDR2: MRHNA, SNTAGT. The CDR3 has 14 residues. The chain's CDR3 is CASSYSNRGSGYTF. CDR3 sequence (DNA): TGTGCCAGCAGTTACTCGAACAGGGGAAGTGGCTACACCTTC.

The DNA of the CDR3 is TGTGCCAGCAGAGACAGTGTTACCAATTCACCCCTCCACTTT. This gives the protein CASRDSVTNSPLHF. This chain links TRBV6-5 with TRBJ1-6; the D gene is possibly TRBD1 (5 bases). The CDR3 runs to 14 residues. Germline assignment: CDR1 MNHEY and CDR2 SVGAGI. Trimming removed 6 bases at V and 7 bases at J, with 13 bases between.

V usage is TRBV7-9 and J usage is TRBJ1-1; 7 positions match TRBD1. V was clipped by 0 bases and J by 6 bases; unmatched bases: 7. This CDR3 spans 15 amino acids. CDR1 is SEHNR and CDR2 is FQNEAQ in the germline V gene (reference sequence). The CDR3 loop reads CASSLAGQLLAEAFF. Written as DNA, the CDR3 is TGTGCCAGCAGCTTAGCGGGACAGCTGCTGGCTGAAGCTTTCTTT.

The V gene is TRBV6-5, the J gene TRBJ1-6; TRBD1 might be the D (5 bases). Trimming left V 5 bases short and J 11 bases short, with 19 bases between. Germline V gene lookup returns CDR1 MNHEY and CDR2 SVGAGI. The CDR3 length is 15 residues. The CDR3 reads CASSRDRDSFPPLHF. For the CDR3, the DNA is TGTGCCAGCAGTCGGGACCGGGACTCATTTCCACCCCTCCACTTT.

J is TRBJ2-3 and V is TRBV2; a weak D match, TRBD2 (5 bases). V gave up 6 bases and J gave up 5 bases, with 12 bases separating them. Germline V gives CDR1 SNHLY, CDR2 FYNNEI. CDR3 length: 13 residues. This chain's CDR3 is CASRLEMRDTQYF. The CDR3 bases are TGTGCCAGCAGACTAGAGATGAGAGATACGCAGTATTTT.

A few counts support this clone. The V and J genes are TRBV6-5 and TRBJ1-5; maybe TRBD1 (6 bases). With 5 bases removed from V and 9 bases from J, the gap between germline ends came to 17 bases. This CDR3 region has 14 residues. The germline V gene has CDR1 MNHEY and CDR2 SVGAGI. The CDR3 nucleotides are TGTGCCAGCAGTGAATCCACGGGGGCCGCGCCCCAGCATTTT. Protein product: CASSESTGAAPQHF.

The J gene is TRBJ1-5, the V gene TRBV19; perhaps TRBD1 as D (5 bases). V lost 3 bases, J lost 0 bases, and 9 bases lay in between. Germline V gives CDR1 LNHDA, CDR2 SQIVND (reference sequence). CDR3 length: 15 residues. The CDR3 region has the DNA TGTGCCAGTAGTATTCAGGGATATAGCAATCAGCCCCAGCATTTT. It translates to CASSIQGYSNQPQHF.

This rearrangement joins TRBV6-1 to TRBJ1-2; 7 positions agree with TRBD1. Germline-derived CDR1 and CDR2 are MNHNS and SASEGT. The CDR3 covers 14 residues. V trimming: 2 bases; J trimming: 4 bases; junction bases outside the gene matches: 4. The CDR3 reads CASSEFRDSYGYTF. The CDR3 nucleotides read TGTGCCAGCAGTGAATTCAGGGACAGCTATGGCTACACCTTC.

The V call is TRBV5-1, the J call TRBJ2-2; 7 bases line up with TRBD1. The CDR3 has 14 amino acids. Germline CDR1 SGHRS, CDR2 YFSETQ. V shed 4 bases, J shed 3 bases, and the junction held 3 bases outside the gene matches. Here the CDR3 reads CASSNTGDTGELFF. The CDR3 coding sequence is TGCGCCAGCAGCAACACAGGGGACACCGGGGAGCTGTTTTTT.

The chain employs TRBV4-2 and TRBJ2-1; D is unclear. CDR1 and CDR2 (germline): LGHNA, YNFKEQ. The V end lost 4 bases, the J end lost 4 bases, and 8 bases lay between the germline ends. The CDR3 is 13 residues long. The CDR3 bases are TGTGCCAGCAGCCGAAACGGGTACAATGAGCAGTTCTTC. Amino acid sequence: CASSRNGYNEQFF.

This chain joins TRBV9 and TRBJ2-5; 12 bases match TRBD2. Losses at the gene ends were 1 base for V and 5 bases for J; bases not matched to a gene: 3. Germline values: CDR1 SGDLS, CDR2 YYNGEE. The CDR3 is 15 residues long. DNA of the CDR3: TGTGCCAGCAGCGTATGGACTAGCGGGACTGAGACCCAGTACTTC. Amino acid sequence: CASSVWTSGTETQYF.

This sequence joins TRBV11-3 and TRBJ1-1, with D possibly matching TRBD1 (5 bases). The CDR3 consists of 13 residues. V was pared by 3 bases and J by 1 base, with 6 bases between. Germline V lookup: CDR1 SGHNT, CDR2 YENEEA. In DNA form, the CDR3 reads TGTGCCAGCAGCTTCACAGGGAACACTGAAGCTTTCTTT. Its protein is CASSFTGNTEAFF.

DNA of the CDR3: TGCGCCAGCAGCTCTCTAAAGACAGGGTACGGCTACACCTTC. Translating gives CASSSLKTGYGYTF. The chain has TRBV5-1 and TRBJ1-2, with 7 bases aligning to TRBD1. The CDR3 sequence is 14 residues long. With 3 bases clipped from V and 8 bases from J, the junction kept 10 bases outside the gene matches. CDR1 is SGHRS, CDR2 YFSETQ, per germline.

This chain connects TRBV6-5 to TRBJ1-2; 8 nucleotides agree with TRBD1. The CDR3 loop spans 15 amino acids. Per the germline V gene, CDR1 is MNHEY and CDR2 is SVGAGI. Losses at the gene ends were 7 bases for V and 5 bases for J; bases not matched to a gene: 12. The CDR3 DNA is TGTGCCAGCACTTCATGGACAGGGTCTATATATGGCTACACCTTC. Protein product: CASTSWTGSIYGYTF.

V and J are TRBV4-1 and TRBJ1-2; D might be TRBD1 (6 bases). The CDR3 loop spans 13 amino acids. Trimming stripped 4 bases from V and 3 bases from J, with 9 bases between. Germline V gives CDR1 MGHRA, CDR2 YSYEKL. The CDR3 nucleotides are TGCGCCAGCAGCCGAAACAGGGACTATGGCTACACCTTC. It is translated as CASSRNRDYGYTF.